Listed below are T cell receptor beta chains from one sample, sequenced in a study of shared clonotypes between healthy human individuals. The protocol was immunoSEQ multiplex PCR, while the TCRdb copy is restricted to in-frame clones and leaves out a portion. This table has about 980,000 clones, over 75% appearing once. The sequencing sample was made of memory CD4+ T cells sorted from blood. These TCRs come from a man aged 18 to 30 in good health. Both conserved end residues are part of each CDR3. The order of the fields is clone size, V gene, D gene, J gene, CDR3 protein, CDR3 DNA. The D gene is left open where the match is weak. For some rows the clone size is stated as once, few or many, or as a class when expanded; others skip it.

size: NA; V: TRBV28; D: NA; J: TRBJ1-2; CDR3: CASNPGGLGYTF; DNA: TGTGCCAGCAACCCCGGGGGATTAGGCTACACCTTC
size: NA; V: TRBV6-6; D: NA; J: TRBJ2-2; CDR3: CASFNTANTGELFF; DNA: TGTGCCAGCTTCAATACGGCGAACACCGGGGAGCTGTTTTTT
size: NA; V: TRBV7-9; D: TRBD1; J: TRBJ1-4; CDR3: CASSSPQGTNEKLFF; DNA: TGTGCCAGCAGCTCGCCACAGGGGACTAATGAAAAACTGTTTTTT
size: NA; V: TRBV7-2; D: TRBD2; J: TRBJ2-1; CDR3: CASSFSGGAYNEQFF; DNA: TGTGCCAGCAGCTTTAGCGGGGGTGCCTACAATGAGCAGTTCTTC
size: NA; V: TRBV7-8; D: TRBD2; J: TRBJ2-1; CDR3: CASSSHRTRQVSGSYNEQFF; DNA: TGTGCCAGCAGCTCCCACAGGACTAGACAAGTTAGTGGCTCCTACAATGAGCAGTTCTTC
size: NA; V: TRBV30; D: TRBD2; J: TRBJ2-5; CDR3: CAWNGGGRETQYF; DNA: TGTGCCTGGAACGGGGGGGGACGGGAGACCCAGTACTTC
size: NA; V: TRBV5-1; D: TRBD1; J: TRBJ2-7; CDR3: CASHEGQGPYEQYF; DNA: TGCGCCAGCCATGAGGGACAGGGACCCTACGAGCAGTACTTC
size: NA; V: TRBV10-3; D: TRBD1; J: TRBJ1-2; CDR3: CATCSGTGNLFAGYTF; DNA: TGTGCCACATGCTCCGGGACAGGGAACCTATTCGCTGGCTACACCTTC
size: NA; V: TRBV10-3; D: TRBD1; J: TRBJ1-5; CDR3: CAISESAGGHQPQHF; DNA: TGTGCCATCAGTGAGTCGGCAGGGGGCCATCAGCCCCAGCATTTT
size: NA; V: TRBV7-2; D: NA; J: TRBJ2-1; CDR3: CASSLALATFNEQFF; DNA: TGTGCCAGCAGCTTGGCATTAGCTACCTTCAATGAGCAGTTCTTC
size: NA; V: TRBV6-1; D: NA; J: TRBJ2-1; CDR3: CASSRGDSSYNEQFF; DNA: TGTGCCAGCAGCCGGGGGGACAGTTCCTACAATGAGCAGTTCTTC
size: once; V: TRBV5-8; D: NA; J: TRBJ2-5; CDR3: CASSRTGMKETQYF; DNA: TGTGCCAGCAGCCGTACAGGGATGAAAGAGACCCAGTACTTC
size: NA; V: TRBV10-3; D: NA; J: TRBJ2-7; CDR3: CAIALGPTYEQYF; DNA: TGTGCCATAGCCCTGGGGCCAACCTACGAGCAGTACTTC
size: NA; V: TRBV4-3; D: TRBD2; J: TRBJ2-1; CDR3: CASSQDIPGSGRRNEQFF; DNA: TGCGCCAGCAGCCAAGATATTCCGGGAAGCGGGAGGCGGAATGAGCAGTTCTTC
size: NA; V: TRBV7-4; D: TRBD2; J: TRBJ2-5; CDR3: CASSPRLAGRQETQYF; DNA: TGTGCCAGCAGCCCTAGACTAGCGGGTCGCCAAGAGACCCAGTACTTC
size: NA; V: TRBV6-5; D: NA; J: TRBJ1-2; CDR3: CASSSTNYGYTF; DNA: TGTGCCAGCAGTTCCACTAACTATGGCTACACCTTC
size: few; V: TRBV4-1; D: TRBD2; J: TRBJ2-7; CDR3: CASSQRSGGEYEQYF; DNA: TGCGCCAGCAGCCAACGTAGCGGGGGGGAGTACGAGCAGTACTTC
size: NA; V: TRBV18; D: NA; J: TRBJ1-4; CDR3: CASSPLSVAGANEKLFF; DNA: TGTGCCAGCTCACCACTTAGTGTCGCCGGGGCTAATGAAAAACTGTTTTTT
size: NA; V: TRBV15; D: TRBD1; J: TRBJ2-7; CDR3: CATSPGTGVIEQYF; DNA: TGTGCCACTTCCCCCGGGACAGGGGTTATAGAGCAGTACTTC
size: many; V: TRBV28; D: NA; J: TRBJ1-6; CDR3: CASSFPKGGLGNSPLHF; DNA: TGTGCCAGCAGTTTCCCTAAGGGGGGCTTAGGGAATTCACCCCTCCACTTT